By share, the clone carrying this T cell receptor beta chain ranks as medium-sized. The source of the sample is a study of T cell clonotyping in hematopoietic cell transplantation. Study-level background: Recipients' pretransplant samples followed cytoreduction.

Method: immunoSEQ multiplex PCR; TCRdb's copy keeps in-frame clones and lacks some. The profile shows around 13,000 clones, roughly 84% of them singletons. Time point given: recipient sample about 28 days before transplant, after cytoreduction. This CDR3 has 14 residues. Per the germline V gene, CDR1 is SNHLY and CDR2 is FYNNEI. V was pared by 9 bases and J by 0 bases, with 5 bases of the junction left unmatched. The chain couples TRBV2 to TRBJ2-3, with TRBD2 matching over 8 bases. The specimen comprised peripheral blood mononuclear cells, sampled before stem cell transplant. The receptor was derived from a man between 60 and 75 years old with acute myeloid leukemia. Some clones in this sample may be carry-over from other donors' samples. The CDR3, as DNA: TGTGCCAGGAGGCCTAGCGGGAGCACAGATACGCAGTATTTT. Protein product: CARRPSGSTDTQYF.